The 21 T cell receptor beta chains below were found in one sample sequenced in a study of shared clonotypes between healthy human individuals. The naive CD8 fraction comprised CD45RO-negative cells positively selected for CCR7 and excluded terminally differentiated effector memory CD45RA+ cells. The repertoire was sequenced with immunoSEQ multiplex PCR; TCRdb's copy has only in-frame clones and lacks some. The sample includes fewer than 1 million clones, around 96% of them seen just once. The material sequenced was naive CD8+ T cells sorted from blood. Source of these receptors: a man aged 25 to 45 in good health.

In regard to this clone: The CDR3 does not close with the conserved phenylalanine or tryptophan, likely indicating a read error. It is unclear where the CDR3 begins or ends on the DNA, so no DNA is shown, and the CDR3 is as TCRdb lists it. The chain's CDR3 is CASSLVGGTLL. The rearrangement links TRBV7-9 to TRBJ2-2; the D call in the table, TRBD1, was not verified against the DNA. Germline V lookup: CDR1 SEHNR, CDR2 FQNEAQ (reference sequence). The CDR3 spans 11 residues, counting both ends.

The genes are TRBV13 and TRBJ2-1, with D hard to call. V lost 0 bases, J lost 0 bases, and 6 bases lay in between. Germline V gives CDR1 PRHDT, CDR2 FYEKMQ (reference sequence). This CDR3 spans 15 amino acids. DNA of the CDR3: TGTGCCAGCAGCTTAGGGGTGAGCTCCTACAATGAGCAGTTCTTC. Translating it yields CASSLGVSSYNEQFF.

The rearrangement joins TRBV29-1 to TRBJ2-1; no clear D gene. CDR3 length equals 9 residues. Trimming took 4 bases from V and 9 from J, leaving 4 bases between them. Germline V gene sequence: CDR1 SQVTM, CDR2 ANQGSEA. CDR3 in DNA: TGCAGCGTTGGTAGTGAGCAGTTCTTC. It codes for CSVGSEQFF.

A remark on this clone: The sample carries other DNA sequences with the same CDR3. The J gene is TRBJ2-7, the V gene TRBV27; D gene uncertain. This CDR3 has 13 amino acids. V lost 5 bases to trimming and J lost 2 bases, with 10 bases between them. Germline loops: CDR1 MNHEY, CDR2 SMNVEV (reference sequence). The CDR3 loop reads CASSLTRTYEQYF. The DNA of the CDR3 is TGTGCCAGCAGTCTGACCAGAACCTACGAGCAGTACTTC.

The CDR3 region is CASSWDRVGSGNTIYF. CDR3 DNA: TGTGCCAGCAGCTGGGACAGGGTAGGATCTGGAAACACCATATATTTT. V is TRBV7-9 and J is TRBJ1-3; TRBD1 matches at 9 bases. Germline CDR1 is SEHNR and CDR2 is FQNEAQ (reference sequence). The CDR3 sequence is 16 residues long. V dropped 4 bases and J dropped 1; count of bases not matched to a gene: 5.

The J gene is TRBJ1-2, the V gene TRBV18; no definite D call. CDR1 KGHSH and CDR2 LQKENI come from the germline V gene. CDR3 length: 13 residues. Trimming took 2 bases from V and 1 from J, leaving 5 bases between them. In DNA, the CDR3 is TGTGCCAGCTCACCAGGGGTTAACTATGGCTACACCTTC. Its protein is CASSPGVNYGYTF. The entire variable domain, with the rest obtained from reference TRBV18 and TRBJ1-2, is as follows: NAGVMQNPRHLVRRRGQEARLRCSPMKGHSHVYWYRQLPEEGLKFMVYLQKENIIDESGMPKERFSAEFPKEGPSILRIQQVVRGDSAAYFCASSPGVNYGYTFGSGTRLTVV.

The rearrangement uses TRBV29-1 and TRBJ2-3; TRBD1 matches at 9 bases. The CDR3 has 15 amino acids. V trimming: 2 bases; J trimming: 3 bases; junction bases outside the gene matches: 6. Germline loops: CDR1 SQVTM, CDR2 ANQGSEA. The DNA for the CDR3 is TGCAGCGTTGAACCGGACAGGGGTAGGACAGATACGCAGTATTTT. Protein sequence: CSVEPDRGRTDTQYF.

CDR3 sequence: CASSSYPQSTDTQYF. DNA of the CDR3: TGTGCCAGCAGCTCCTATCCCCAGAGCACAGATACGCAGTATTTT. V gene TRBV7-8 combines with J gene TRBJ2-3; no clear D gene. The germline V gene has CDR1 SGHVS and CDR2 FQNEAQ. The CDR3 covers 15 residues. The V end was cut by 4 bases, the J end by 0 bases, with 11 bases between.

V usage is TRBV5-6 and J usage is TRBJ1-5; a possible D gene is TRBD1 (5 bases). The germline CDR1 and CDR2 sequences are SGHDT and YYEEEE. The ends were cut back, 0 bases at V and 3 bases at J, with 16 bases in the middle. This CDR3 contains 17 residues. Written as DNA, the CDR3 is TGTGCCAGCAGCTTGGCAGAAACGGAGGGGCCCAATCAGCCCCAGCATTTT. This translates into CASSLAETEGPNQPQHF.

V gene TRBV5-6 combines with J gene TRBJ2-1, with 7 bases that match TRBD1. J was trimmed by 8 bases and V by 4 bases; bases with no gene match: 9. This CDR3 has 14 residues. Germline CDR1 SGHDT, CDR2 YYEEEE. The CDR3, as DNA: TGTGCCAGCAGCACCCGGACAGGAATTGATGAGCAGTTCTTC. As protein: CASSTRTGIDEQFF.

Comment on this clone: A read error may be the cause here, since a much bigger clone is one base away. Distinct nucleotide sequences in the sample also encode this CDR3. This CDR3 reads CASSTSYEQYF. The CDR3 bases are TGTGCCAGCAGTACCTCCTACGAGCAGTACTTC. This chain links TRBV2 with TRBJ2-7; D gene unclear. Germline V lookup: CDR1 SNHLY, CDR2 FYNNEI. This CDR3 region has 11 residues. V dropped 5 bases and J dropped 0 bases, with 2 bases sitting between them.

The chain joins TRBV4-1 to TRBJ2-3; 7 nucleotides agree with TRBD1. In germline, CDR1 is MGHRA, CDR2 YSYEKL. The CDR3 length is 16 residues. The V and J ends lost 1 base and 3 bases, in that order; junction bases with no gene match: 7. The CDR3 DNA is TGCGCCAGCAGCCAAGTATTGGACAGGAGGACAGATACGCAGTATTTT. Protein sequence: CASSQVLDRRTDTQYF.

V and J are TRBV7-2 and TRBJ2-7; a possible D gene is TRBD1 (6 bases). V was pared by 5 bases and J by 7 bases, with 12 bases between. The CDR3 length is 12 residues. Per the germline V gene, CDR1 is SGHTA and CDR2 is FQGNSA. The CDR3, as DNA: TGTGCCAGCAGCCCTACAGGGCTGGAGCAGTACTTC. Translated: CASSPTGLEQYF.

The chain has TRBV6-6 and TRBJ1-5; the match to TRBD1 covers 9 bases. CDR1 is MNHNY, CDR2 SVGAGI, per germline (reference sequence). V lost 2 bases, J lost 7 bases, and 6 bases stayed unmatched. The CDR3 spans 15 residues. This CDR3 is CASSYLGQGGQPQHF. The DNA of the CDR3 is TGTGCCAGCAGTTACCTGGGACAGGGAGGCCAGCCCCAGCATTTT.

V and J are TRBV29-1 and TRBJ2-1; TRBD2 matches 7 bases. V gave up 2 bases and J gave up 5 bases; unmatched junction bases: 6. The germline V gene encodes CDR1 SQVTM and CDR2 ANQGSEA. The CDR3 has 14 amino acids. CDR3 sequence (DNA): TGCAGCGTTGAAAGCCTAGCGGCCCACAATGAGCAGTTCTTC. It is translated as CSVESLAAHNEQFF.

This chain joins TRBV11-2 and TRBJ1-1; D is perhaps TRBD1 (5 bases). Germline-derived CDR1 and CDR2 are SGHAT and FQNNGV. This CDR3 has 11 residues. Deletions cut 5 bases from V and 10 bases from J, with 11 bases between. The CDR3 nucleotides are TGTGCCAGCAGCGCCGGGAGGGGAGCTTTCTTT. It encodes CASSAGRGAFF.

CDR3 amino acids: CASSLETGGLGQPQHF. The DNA of the CDR3 is TGTGCCAGCAGCTTAGAGACAGGGGGCCTGGGTCAGCCCCAGCATTTT. The chain recombines TRBV11-2 with TRBJ1-5; TRBD1 matches at 10 bases. The V segment lost 0 bases and the J segment 6 bases; nucleotides outside the gene matches: 5. CDR1 and CDR2 (germline): SGHAT, FQNNGV. The CDR3 covers 16 residues.

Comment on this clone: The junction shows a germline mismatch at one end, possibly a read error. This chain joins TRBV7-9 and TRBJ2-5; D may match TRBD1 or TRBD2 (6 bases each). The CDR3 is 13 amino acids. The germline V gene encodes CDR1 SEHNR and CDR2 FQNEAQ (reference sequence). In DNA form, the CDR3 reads TGTGCCAGCAGATTAGGGGGGCAAGAGACCCAGTACTTC. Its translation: CASRLGGQETQYF. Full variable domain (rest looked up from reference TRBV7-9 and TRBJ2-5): DTGVSQNPRHKITKRGQNVTFRCDPISEHNRLYWYRQTLGQGPEFLTYFQNEAQLEKSRLLSDRFSAERPKGSFSTLEIQRTEQGDSAMYLCASRLGGQETQYFGPGTRLLVL.

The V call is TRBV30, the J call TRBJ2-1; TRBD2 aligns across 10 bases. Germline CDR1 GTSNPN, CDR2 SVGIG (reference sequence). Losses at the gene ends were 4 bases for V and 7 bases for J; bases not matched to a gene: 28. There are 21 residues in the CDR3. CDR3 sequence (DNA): TGTGCCTGGATTGGGGGTTATACCACTAGCGGAGCGGGGGGGAGAAATAATGAGCAGTTCTTC. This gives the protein CAWIGGYTTSGAGGRNNEQFF.

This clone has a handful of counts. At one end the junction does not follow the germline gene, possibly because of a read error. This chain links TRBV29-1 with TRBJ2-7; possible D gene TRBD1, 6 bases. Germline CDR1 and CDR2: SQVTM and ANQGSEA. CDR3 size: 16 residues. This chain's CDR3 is CSVLTPGHDPNYEQYF. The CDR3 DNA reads TGTAGCGTCCTGACTCCGGGACACGACCCAAACTACGAGCAGTACTTC.

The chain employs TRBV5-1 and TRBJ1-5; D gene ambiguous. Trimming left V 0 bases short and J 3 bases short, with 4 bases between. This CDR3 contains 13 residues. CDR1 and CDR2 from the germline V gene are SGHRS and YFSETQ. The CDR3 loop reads CASSLGTNQPQHF. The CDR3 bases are TGCGCCAGCAGCTTGGGGACCAATCAGCCCCAGCATTTT.